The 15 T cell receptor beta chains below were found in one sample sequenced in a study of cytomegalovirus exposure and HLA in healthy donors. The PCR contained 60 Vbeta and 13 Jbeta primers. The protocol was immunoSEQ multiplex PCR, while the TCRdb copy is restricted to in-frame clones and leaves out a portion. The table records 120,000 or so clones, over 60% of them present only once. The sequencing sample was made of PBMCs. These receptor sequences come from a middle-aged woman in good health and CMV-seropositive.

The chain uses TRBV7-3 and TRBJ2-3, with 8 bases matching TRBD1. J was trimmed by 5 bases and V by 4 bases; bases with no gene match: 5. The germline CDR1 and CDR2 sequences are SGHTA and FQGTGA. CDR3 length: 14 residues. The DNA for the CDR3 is TGTGCCAGCAGCTCCCAGGGGGCGGGAGATACGCAGTATTTT. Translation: CASSSQGAGDTQYF. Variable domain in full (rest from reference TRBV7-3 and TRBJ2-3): GAGVSQTPSNKVTEKGKYVELRCDPISGHTALYWYRQSLGQGPEFLIYFQGTGAADDSGLPNDRFFAVRPEGSVSTLKIQRTERGDSAVYLCASSSQGAGDTQYFGPGTRLTVL.

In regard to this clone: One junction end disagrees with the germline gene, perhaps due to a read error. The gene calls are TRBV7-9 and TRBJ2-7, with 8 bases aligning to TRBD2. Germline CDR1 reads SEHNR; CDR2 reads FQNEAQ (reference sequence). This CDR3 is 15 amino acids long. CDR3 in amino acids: CASSLAGPSTHEQYF. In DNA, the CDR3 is TGTGCCAGCAGCCTAGCGGGTCCTAGTACCCACGAGCAGTACTTC. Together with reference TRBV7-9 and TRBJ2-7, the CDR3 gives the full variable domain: DTGVSQNPRHKITKRGQNVTFRCDPISEHNRLYWYRQTLGQGPEFLTYFQNEAQLEKSRLLSDRFSAERPKGSFSTLEIQRTEQGDSAMYLCASSLAGPSTHEQYFGPGTRLTVT.

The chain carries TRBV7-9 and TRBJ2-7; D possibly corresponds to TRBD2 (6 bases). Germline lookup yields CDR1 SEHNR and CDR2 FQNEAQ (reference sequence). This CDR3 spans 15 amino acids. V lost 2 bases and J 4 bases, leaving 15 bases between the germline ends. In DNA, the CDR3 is TGTGCCAGCAGCTTAACTACGGCAGGGAGGTACGAGCAGTACTTC. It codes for CASSLTTAGRYEQYF. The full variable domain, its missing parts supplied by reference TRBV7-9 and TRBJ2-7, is DTGVSQNPRHKITKRGQNVTFRCDPISEHNRLYWYRQTLGQGPEFLTYFQNEAQLEKSRLLSDRFSAERPKGSFSTLEIQRTEQGDSAMYLCASSLTTAGRYEQYFGPGTRLTVT.

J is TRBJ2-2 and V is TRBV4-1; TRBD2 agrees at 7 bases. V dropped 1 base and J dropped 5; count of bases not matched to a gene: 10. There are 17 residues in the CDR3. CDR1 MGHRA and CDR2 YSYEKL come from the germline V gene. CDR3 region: CASSQGIQREQTGELFF. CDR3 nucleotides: TGCGCCAGCAGCCAAGGGATCCAGCGGGAACAGACCGGGGAGCTGTTTTTT.

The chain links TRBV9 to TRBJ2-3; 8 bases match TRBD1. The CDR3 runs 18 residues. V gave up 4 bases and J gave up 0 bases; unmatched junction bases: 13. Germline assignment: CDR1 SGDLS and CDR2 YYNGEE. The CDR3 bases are TGTGCCAGCAGCTATCCCCTAAAGGACAGGGAGAGCACAGATACGCAGTATTTT. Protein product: CASSYPLKDRESTDTQYF.

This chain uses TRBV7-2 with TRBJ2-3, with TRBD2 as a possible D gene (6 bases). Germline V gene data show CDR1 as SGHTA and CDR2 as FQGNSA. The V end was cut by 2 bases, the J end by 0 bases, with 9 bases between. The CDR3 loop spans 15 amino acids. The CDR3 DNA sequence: TGTGCCAGCAGCTTATCAGGGACTAGCACAGATACGCAGTATTTT. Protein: CASSLSGTSTDTQYF.

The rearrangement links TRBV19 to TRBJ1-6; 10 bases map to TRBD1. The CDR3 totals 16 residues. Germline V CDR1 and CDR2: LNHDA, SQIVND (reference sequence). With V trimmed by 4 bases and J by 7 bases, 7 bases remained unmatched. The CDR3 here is CASSTKGTGANSPLHF. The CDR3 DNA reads TGTGCCAGTAGTACCAAGGGGACAGGGGCCAATTCACCCCTCCACTTT.

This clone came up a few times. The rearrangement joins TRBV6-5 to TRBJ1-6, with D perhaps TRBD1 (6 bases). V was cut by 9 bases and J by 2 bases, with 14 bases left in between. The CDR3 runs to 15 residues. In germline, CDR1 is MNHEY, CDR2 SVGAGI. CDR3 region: CASQGNFAYNSPLHF. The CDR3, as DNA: TGTGCCAGTCAGGGGAATTTCGCCTATAATTCACCCCTCCACTTT.

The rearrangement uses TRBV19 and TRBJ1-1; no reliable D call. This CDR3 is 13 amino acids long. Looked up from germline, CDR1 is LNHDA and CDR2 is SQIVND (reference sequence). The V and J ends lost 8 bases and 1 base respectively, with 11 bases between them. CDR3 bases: TGTGCCAGTGGTGCGACAAGGAACACTGAAGCTTTCTTT. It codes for CASGATRNTEAFF.

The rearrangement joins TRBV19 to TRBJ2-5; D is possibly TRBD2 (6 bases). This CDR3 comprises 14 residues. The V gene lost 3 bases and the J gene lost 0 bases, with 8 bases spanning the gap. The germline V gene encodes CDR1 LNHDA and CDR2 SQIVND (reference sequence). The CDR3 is CASSIRRDQETQYF. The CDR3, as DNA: TGTGCCAGTAGTATCAGGAGGGACCAAGAGACCCAGTACTTC.

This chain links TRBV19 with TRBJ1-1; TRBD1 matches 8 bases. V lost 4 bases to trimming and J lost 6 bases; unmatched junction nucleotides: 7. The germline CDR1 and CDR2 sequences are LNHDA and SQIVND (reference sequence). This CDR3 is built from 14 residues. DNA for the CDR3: TGTGCCAGTAGTACCCGGACAGGGAAGCCTGAAGCTTTCTTT. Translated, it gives CASSTRTGKPEAFF. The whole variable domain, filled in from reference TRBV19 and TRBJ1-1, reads DGGITQSPKYLFRKEGQNVTLSCEQNLNHDAMYWYRQDPGQGLRLIYYSQIVNDFQKGDIAEGYSVSREKKESFPLTVTSAQKNPTAFYLCASSTRTGKPEAFFGQGTRLTVV.

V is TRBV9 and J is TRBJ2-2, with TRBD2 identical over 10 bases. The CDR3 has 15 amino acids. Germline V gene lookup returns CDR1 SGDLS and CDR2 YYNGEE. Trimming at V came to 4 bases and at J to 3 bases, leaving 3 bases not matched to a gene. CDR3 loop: CASSRTSGDTGELFF. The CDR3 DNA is TGTGCCAGCAGCCGTACTAGCGGGGACACCGGGGAGCTGTTTTTT.

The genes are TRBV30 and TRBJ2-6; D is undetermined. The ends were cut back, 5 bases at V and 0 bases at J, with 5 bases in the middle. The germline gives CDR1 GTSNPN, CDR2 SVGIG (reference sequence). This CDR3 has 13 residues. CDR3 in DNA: TGTGCCTGGGGCATCTCTGGGGCCAACGTCCTGACTTTC. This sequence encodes CAWGISGANVLTF.

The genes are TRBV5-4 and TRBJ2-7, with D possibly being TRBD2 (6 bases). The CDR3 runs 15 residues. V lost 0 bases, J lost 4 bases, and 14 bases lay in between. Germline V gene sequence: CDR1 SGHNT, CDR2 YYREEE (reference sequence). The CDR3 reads CASSLDGGGGYEQYF. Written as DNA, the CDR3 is TGTGCCAGCAGCTTGGACGGGGGAGGCGGGTACGAGCAGTACTTC.

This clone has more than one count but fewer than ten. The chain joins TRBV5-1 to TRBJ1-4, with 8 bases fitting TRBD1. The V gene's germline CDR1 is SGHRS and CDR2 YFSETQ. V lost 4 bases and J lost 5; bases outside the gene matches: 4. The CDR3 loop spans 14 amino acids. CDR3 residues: CASSPGQENEKLFF. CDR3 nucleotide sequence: TGCGCCAGCAGCCCGGGACAGGAAAATGAAAAACTGTTTTTT. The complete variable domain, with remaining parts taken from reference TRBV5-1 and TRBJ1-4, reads KAGVTQTPRYLIKTRGQQVTLSCSPISGHRSVSWYQQTPGQGLQFLFEYFSETQRNKGNFPGRFSGRQFSNSRSEMNVSTLELGDSALYLCASSPGQENEKLFFGSGTQLSVL.